The 27 T cell receptor beta chains listed next were all sequenced from one sample in a study of chemoradiotherapy in HPV16-positive cancers (dated by TCRdb to between 2020 and 2023). The protocol used for the library was the immunoSEQ multiplex PCR assay. The immuneACCESS repertoire file appears here via TCRdb, limited to in-frame rearrangements. These files lack a portion of the clones; in checked studies, under half of the deficit traces to unresolved V genes, and the cause of the others is not known. This sample lists about 8,100 clones; about two thirds were detected once. The leading ten clones occupy around 20% of the sample. The material was obtained from a patient who underwent chemoradiotherapy. These receptors all stem from a human donor with HPV-associated anogenital cancer.

V usage is TRBV18 and J usage is TRBJ2-1; the D is unclear. V was clipped by 3 bases and J by 4 bases, with 10 bases between them. The CDR3 has 14 residues. CDR1 and CDR2 from the germline V gene are KGHSH and LQKENI. As DNA, the CDR3 is TGTGCCAGCTCACCCGCGGCAGCGTACAATGAGCAGTTCTTC. Translation gives CASSPAAAYNEQFF.

The V and J genes are TRBV5-1 and TRBJ2-5; weak D call: TRBD1 (6 bases). V lost 5 bases to trimming and J lost 4 bases, with 12 bases between them. CDR1 is SGHRS and CDR2 is YFSETQ in the germline V gene. This CDR3 spans 13 amino acids. In nucleotides, the CDR3 is TGCGCCAGCAGTATTCCCAGGGGAGAGACCCAGTACTTC. Its protein product is CASSIPRGETQYF.

The V and J genes are TRBV28 and TRBJ2-7; 8 nucleotides match TRBD1. V shed 8 bases, J shed 6 bases, and the junction held 0 bases outside the gene matches. CDR3 length: 10 amino acids. Germline values: CDR1 MDHEN, CDR2 SYDVKM. CDR3 loop: CASDRGEQYF. CDR3 nucleotide sequence: TGTGCCAGCGACAGGGGCGAGCAGTACTTC.

This rearrangement joins TRBV23-1 to TRBJ1-2; D is uncertain. TRBV23-1 is flagged as an ORF with uncertain function. CDR3 length: 13 residues. Trimming shortened V by 8 bases and J by 0 bases, and 10 bases separated the two germline ends. CDR3 protein: CASLDGANYGYTF. CDR3 DNA: TGCGCCAGCTTGGACGGAGCTAACTATGGCTACACCTTC.

This rearrangement joins TRBV28 to TRBJ1-2; no clear D. The length of the CDR3 is 13 residues. V lost 5 bases and J lost 3, with 10 bases in between. Per the germline V gene, CDR1 is MDHEN and CDR2 is SYDVKM. CDR3 sequence reads: CASSADGYYGYTF. CDR3 nucleotides: TGTGCCAGCAGTGCAGACGGGTACTATGGCTACACCTTC.

In its sample, this clone was seen a few times. V gene TRBV5-6 combines with J gene TRBJ1-3; D not resolved. The germline V gene has CDR1 SGHDT and CDR2 YYEEEE. Between the trimmed V and J ends, which lost 1 base and 3 bases, there was a span of 5 bases. The CDR3 is 13 amino acids. The CDR3 sequence: CASSLIGGNTIYF. The CDR3 DNA is TGTGCCAGCAGCTTGATTGGTGGAAACACCATATATTTT.

This chain uses TRBV30 with TRBJ1-5, with D perhaps matching TRBD1 (5 bases). This CDR3 is 13 amino acids long. Germline V CDR1 and CDR2: GTSNPN, SVGIG (reference sequence). V lost 0 bases and J 9 bases, leaving 12 bases between the germline ends. The CDR3 nucleotides read TGTGCCTGGAGTGTACGGGGCCTCGGGCCCCAGCATTTT. It specifies CAWSVRGLGPQHF.

The V gene is TRBV6-1, the J gene TRBJ2-3, with 10 positions matching TRBD1. The CDR3 has 14 residues. Trimming took 7 bases from V and 4 from J; bases not matched to a gene: 5. Germline CDR1 MNHNS, CDR2 SASEGT. CDR3 nucleotide sequence: TGTGCCAGCAACGACAGGGGGCTCGCAGATACGCAGTATTTT. Translating it yields CASNDRGLADTQYF.

The chain uses TRBV2 and TRBJ2-7; D unresolved. This CDR3 has 13 amino acids. Germline V gene sequence: CDR1 SNHLY, CDR2 FYNNEI. V was shortened by 6 bases and J by 4 bases, with 13 bases between the two germline ends. The CDR3 here is CASREVGYYEQYF. DNA for the CDR3: TGTGCCAGCAGAGAGGTAGGGTATTACGAGCAGTACTTC.

The rearrangement uses TRBV30 and TRBJ2-5; 10 bases are shared with TRBD2. The J call may not be correct, given that the DNA end is closer to TRBJ2-7. Germline lookup yields CDR1 GTSNPN and CDR2 SVGIG (reference sequence). The CDR3 has 18 residues. The CDR3 region has the DNA TGTGCCTGGAGTGTATATCAGTGGGCCTCTAGCGGGGGTTACGAGCAGTACTTC. Amino acids: CAWSVYQWASSGGYEQYF.

This chain joins TRBV25-1 and TRBJ2-7; TRBD1 or TRBD2 may be the D gene (5 bases each). The V end lost 3 bases, the J end lost 5 bases, and 11 bases lay between the germline ends. Per the germline V gene, CDR1 is MGHDK and CDR2 is SYGVNS. The CDR3 length is 13 residues. The CDR3 DNA reads as TGTGCCAGCAGTGAGGGGCAGAGGGACGAGCAGTACTTC. Translated, it gives CASSEGQRDEQYF.

CDR3 bases: TGTGCCAGCAGAAACGGGATCTCCTACGAGCAGTACTTC. This gives the protein CASRNGISYEQYF. The V and J genes are TRBV2 and TRBJ2-7, with TRBD2 as a possible D gene (5 bases). The CDR3 length is 13 residues. Germline lookup yields CDR1 SNHLY and CDR2 FYNNEI. V lost 6 bases and J 0 bases, leaving 9 bases between the germline ends.

V and J are TRBV6-6 and TRBJ2-1; no definite D call. The CDR3 loop spans 13 amino acids. CDR1 and CDR2 from the germline V gene are MNHNY and SVGAGI (reference sequence). V shed 4 bases and J shed 10 bases, with 14 bases lying between them. The CDR3 loop reads CASSSQYHVEQFF. DNA of the CDR3: TGTGCCAGCAGTTCTCAATACCATGTGGAGCAGTTCTTC.

The chain has TRBV10-3 and TRBJ2-7; 7 nucleotides agree with TRBD1. Germline loops: CDR1 ENHRY, CDR2 SYGVKD. The CDR3 consists of 13 residues. The V gene end was trimmed by 10 bases and the J gene end by 6 bases; junction bases not matched to a gene: 12. CDR3 region: CATKATGNGEQYF. CDR3 nucleotides: TGTGCCACCAAGGCGACAGGGAACGGCGAGCAGTACTTC.

J is TRBJ2-5 and V is TRBV15, with 8 bases that match TRBD2. This CDR3 spans 16 amino acids. Germline CDR1 reads LNHNV; CDR2 reads YYDKDF (reference sequence). V was clipped by 1 base and J by 1 base; unmatched bases: 5. The CDR3 spells CATSRGDSGVQETQYF. CDR3 nucleotides: TGTGCCACCAGCAGAGGAGATAGCGGGGTCCAAGAGACCCAGTACTTC.

The chain carries TRBV5-1 and TRBJ2-2; possibly TRBD2 for D (5 bases). The CDR3 has 14 amino acids. The germline V and J ends were trimmed by 0 bases and 9 bases, with 12 bases remaining between them. The V gene's germline CDR1 is SGHRS and CDR2 YFSETQ. The chain's CDR3 is CASSLASGSWELFF. Written as DNA, the CDR3 is TGCGCCAGCAGCTTGGCCTCGGGGAGCTGGGAGCTGTTTTTT.

V usage is TRBV2 and J usage is TRBJ2-1; 8 bases are a match to TRBD2. The CDR3 is made up of 13 amino acids. V was pared by 11 bases and J by 6 bases, with 9 bases of the junction left unmatched. Germline V gene lookup returns CDR1 SNHLY and CDR2 FYNNEI. The CDR3 loop reads CAVGRLAGNEQFF. The CDR3 region has the DNA TGTGCCGTCGGGCGGCTAGCGGGCAATGAGCAGTTCTTC.

The CDR3 sequence: CASSLARVGMNTEAFF. The CDR3 DNA reads as TGTGCCAGCAGCTTAGCCAGGGTTGGGATGAACACTGAAGCTTTCTTT. The chain couples TRBV7-8 to TRBJ1-1; TRBD1 might be the D (5 bases). The CDR3 is 16 residues long. Germline CDR1 SGHVS, CDR2 FQNEAQ. The V gene lost 0 bases and the J gene lost 0 bases, with 11 bases spanning the gap.

This sequence joins TRBV6-6 and TRBJ1-1; TRBD1 aligns across 10 bases. Germline lookup yields CDR1 MNHNY and CDR2 SVGAGI (reference sequence). This CDR3 contains 16 residues. Trimming took 7 bases from V and 1 from J; bases not matched to a gene: 9. CDR3 DNA: TGTGCCAGCACCAGACCGGACAGGGGGGCGAACACTGAAGCTTTCTTT. Encoded protein: CASTRPDRGANTEAFF.

This chain uses TRBV19 with TRBJ1-2; D gene ambiguous. Germline CDR1 reads LNHDA; CDR2 reads SQIVND (reference sequence). V was clipped by 6 bases and J by 5 bases, with 19 bases between them. The CDR3 is 15 residues long. Here the CDR3 DNA reads TGTGCCAGTAGCCCCCGTGAGTACTTAGAGTATGGCTACACCTTC. This translates into CASSPREYLEYGYTF.

Only one count was recorded for this clone. The chain combines TRBV30 with TRBJ1-3; D call uncertain. V lost 5 bases to trimming and J lost 0 bases, with 14 bases between them. The CDR3 is 15 amino acids. The germline V gene encodes CDR1 GTSNPN and CDR2 SVGIG (reference sequence). Written as DNA, the CDR3 is TGTGCCTGGCGGCGACCCGTTAACTCTGGAAACACCATATATTTT. Protein product: CAWRRPVNSGNTIYF.

This chain joins TRBV4-3 and TRBJ2-5; D unresolved. CDR1 is LGHNA, CDR2 YSLEER, per germline. The CDR3 spans 15 residues. Trimming left V 1 base short and J 5 bases short, with 14 bases between. CDR3 sequence (DNA): TGCGCCAGCAGCCAAGTCGCCCCCCCGGACGAGACCCAGTACTTC. Protein sequence: CASSQVAPPDETQYF.

The V and J genes are TRBV7-9 and TRBJ2-6; D possibly corresponds to TRBD2 (6 bases). Trimming took off 5 bases at V and 1 base at J, with 21 bases between the two ends. The germline V gene encodes CDR1 SEHNR and CDR2 FQNEAQ (reference sequence). The CDR3 totals 19 residues. CDR3 in DNA: TGTGCCAGCAGCCACAGCCGGCGGGACGGAATGTCTGGGGCCAACGTCCTGACTTTC. Amino acid sequence: CASSHSRRDGMSGANVLTF.

The gene calls are TRBV6-6 and TRBJ1-5, with D possibly matching TRBD1 (6 bases). Trimming pared 4 bases from V and 3 bases from J, leaving 10 bases between. The CDR3 spans 14 residues. Germline V gene sequence: CDR1 MNHNY, CDR2 SVGAGI (reference sequence). CDR3 sequence: CASSSGGPNQPQHF. The DNA of the CDR3 is TGTGCCAGCAGTTCGGGGGGCCCCAATCAGCCCCAGCATTTT.

This chain uses TRBV30 with TRBJ2-1, with a possible D match to TRBD2 (5 bases). V lost 5 bases to trimming and J lost 1 base, with 9 bases between them. CDR3 length: 13 amino acids. Germline lookup yields CDR1 GTSNPN and CDR2 SVGIG (reference sequence). Here the CDR3 DNA reads TGTGCCTGGGGTAGAGGGTCCTACAATGAGCAGTTCTTC. Protein sequence: CAWGRGSYNEQFF.

This sequence joins TRBV6-1 and TRBJ1-1; D not resolved. Germline V gene lookup returns CDR1 MNHNS and CDR2 SASEGT. Trimming stripped 4 bases from V and 10 bases from J, with 16 bases between. This CDR3 contains 13 residues. Here the CDR3 DNA reads TGTGCCAGCAGTGTTGAAATATCCTTGGGAGCTTTCTTT. It translates to CASSVEISLGAFF.

J is TRBJ2-1 and V is TRBV11-2; no clear D gene. This CDR3 comprises 11 residues. The V end was cut by 5 bases, the J end by 8 bases, with 7 bases between. Germline assignment: CDR1 SGHAT and CDR2 FQNNGV. Here the CDR3 reads CASSPSDEQFF. CDR3 nucleotides: TGTGCCAGCAGCCCCAGTGATGAGCAGTTCTTC.